The sequence of this TCR beta chain was determined in a study of blood T cell repertoires in COVID-19. In germline, CDR1 is MNHNY, CDR2 SVGAGI (reference sequence). The CDR3 is made up of 16 amino acids. The germline V and J ends were trimmed by 5 bases and 0 bases, with 15 bases remaining between them. The table came from immunoSEQ multiplex PCR; TCRdb's copy has only in-frame clones and leaves some out. The data hold roughly 200,000 clones, with about 85% observed a single time. V gene TRBV6-6 combines with J gene TRBJ2-3, with a possible D match to TRBD2 (6 bases). This receptor was taken from a man aged 60 to 69 with active or convalescent COVID-19. The source material was peripheral blood. The CDR3 nucleotides read TGTGCCAGCAGTACGGGACTTACCTCTAGCACAGATACGCAGTATTTT. Its protein product is CASSTGLTSSTDTQYF.